Below are 4 T cell receptor beta chains sequenced from a single sample in a study of response to subunit inactivated influenza vaccine. TCRdb reanalysed the RT-PCR reads using MiXCR and keeps one entry per CDR3 protein. The sample yields roughly 620,000 distinct CDR3 sequences, 11% seen once. The data also belong to a second study, concerning T cells expressing NK-cell markers. That publication notes: cDNA encoding TCR beta was synthesized via 5'RACE template switching incorporating UMIs.

The sequenced sample was PBMCs from blood, obtained on the day of vaccination. These receptors were collected from a man between 50 and 59 years old who received an inactivated influenza vaccine.

This clonotype has more than one count but fewer than ten. The chain employs TRBV4-2 and TRBJ2-2; 10 bases match TRBD2. CDR1 is LGHNA and CDR2 is YNFKEQ in the germline V gene. CDR3 length: 17 residues. The ends lost 1 base at V and 2 bases at J; junction bases unmatched: 4. For the CDR3, the DNA is TGTGCCAGCAGCCAAGGCTCTAGCGGGGGAAACACCGGGGAGCTGTTTTTT. Amino acids: CASSQGSSGGNTGELFF.

This clonotype was counted only a few times. DNA of the CDR3: TGCGCCAGCAGCTATTGGGACAGAAACACCGGGGAGCTGTTTTTT. This codes for CASSYWDRNTGELFF. This rearrangement joins TRBV5-1 to TRBJ2-2, with 7 positions matching TRBD1. Germline values: CDR1 SGHRS, CDR2 YFSETQ. The V gene end was trimmed by 3 bases and the J gene end by 2 bases; junction bases not matched to a gene: 4. This CDR3 is built from 15 residues.

In this sample, this clonotype turned up a few times. This chain links TRBV6-1 with TRBJ2-7; TRBD1 matches 7 bases. J lost 1 base, V lost 8 bases, and 11 bases had no gene match. From germline, CDR1 is MNHNS and CDR2 SASEGT. There are 15 residues in the CDR3. CDR3 sequence reads: CASRSMTGLSYEQYF. The CDR3, as DNA: TGTGCCAGCCGATCAATGACAGGGCTGTCCTACGAGCAGTACTTC.

This clonotype was seen a few times. The chain recombines TRBV10-3 with TRBJ2-6, with 8 bases matching TRBD1. The CDR3 consists of 18 residues. Germline trimming cut 3 bases from V and 2 bases from J; bases unmatched to any gene: 9. CDR1 and CDR2 from the germline V gene are ENHRY and SYGVKD. The CDR3 sequence is CAISDYGQGVTGANVLTF. The CDR3 DNA is TGTGCCATCAGTGATTATGGACAGGGCGTGACTGGGGCCAACGTCCTGACTTTC.